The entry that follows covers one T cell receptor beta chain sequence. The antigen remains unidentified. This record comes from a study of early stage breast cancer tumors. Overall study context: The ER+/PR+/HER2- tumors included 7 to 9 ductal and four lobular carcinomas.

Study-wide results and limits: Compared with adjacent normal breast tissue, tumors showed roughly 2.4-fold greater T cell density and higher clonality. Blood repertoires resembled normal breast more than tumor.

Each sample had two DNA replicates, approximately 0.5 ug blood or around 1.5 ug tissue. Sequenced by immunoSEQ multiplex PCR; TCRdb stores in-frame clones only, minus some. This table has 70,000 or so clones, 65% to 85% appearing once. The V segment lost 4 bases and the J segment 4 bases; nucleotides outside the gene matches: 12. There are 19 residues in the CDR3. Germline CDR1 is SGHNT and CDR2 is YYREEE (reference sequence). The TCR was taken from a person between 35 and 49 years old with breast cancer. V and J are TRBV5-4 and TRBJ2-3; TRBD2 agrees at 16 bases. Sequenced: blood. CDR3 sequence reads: CASSTGTSGRAIGADTQYF. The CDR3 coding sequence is TGTGCCAGCAGCACTGGGACTAGCGGGAGGGCAATAGGTGCAGATACGCAGTATTTT.